The 31 T cell receptor beta chains below all came from one sample that was sequenced in a study of blood T cell repertoires in COVID-19. Clones were sequenced by immunoSEQ multiplex PCR, and TCRdb holds only the in-frame ones, with some missing. The profile covers some 130,000 clones, with around 83% appearing a single time and about 9.5% taken by the ten largest. The sequenced sample was peripheral blood. The origin of the receptors is a man aged 35 to 55 with active or convalescent COVID-19.

This rearrangement joins TRBV15 to TRBJ1-2; 11 positions match TRBD1. This CDR3 contains 18 residues. The trim removed 0 bases at V and 4 bases at J, leaving 10 bases unmatched. Germline V gene sequence: CDR1 LNHNV, CDR2 YYDKDF (reference sequence). The CDR3 bases are TGTGCCACCAGCAGAGATCCCTCGGGACAGGGGGACAGCTATGGCTACACCTTC. This gives the protein CATSRDPSGQGDSYGYTF.

The chain uses TRBV6-5 and TRBJ2-5; TRBD1 is a possible D gene (6 bases). Between the trimmed V and J ends, which lost 6 bases and 6 bases, there was a span of 17 bases. The CDR3 is made up of 14 amino acids. The germline CDR1 and CDR2 sequences are MNHEY and SVGAGI. Here the CDR3 DNA reads TGTGCCAGCAGGGACTCTTGGACAGTAAAGACCCAGTACTTC. This encodes CASRDSWTVKTQYF.

In its sample, this clone was seen once. V usage is TRBV15 and J usage is TRBJ1-5, with D unclear. Germline CDR1 reads LNHNV; CDR2 reads YYDKDF (reference sequence). The CDR3 extends over 15 amino acids. V was trimmed by 5 bases and J by 5 bases, leaving 16 bases between them. CDR3 coding DNA: TGTGCCACCAGCCCCCCACGCCGGTCTGATCAGCCCCAGCATTTT. The encoded protein is CATSPPRRSDQPQHF.

This chain joins TRBV7-2 and TRBJ1-2, with D possibly matching TRBD1 (5 bases). CDR3 length: 15 amino acids. V dropped 0 bases and J dropped 10 bases, with 18 bases sitting between them. The germline V gene has CDR1 SGHTA and CDR2 FQGNSA. In nucleotides, the CDR3 is TGTGCCAGCAGCTTAGCGGCAAATTTATGGGGGGACTACACCTTC. This codes for CASSLAANLWGDYTF.

J is TRBJ1-1 and V is TRBV18; tentatively, D is TRBD1 (6 bases). Germline V lookup: CDR1 KGHSH, CDR2 LQKENI. Trimming took off 6 bases at V and 5 bases at J, with 13 bases between the two ends. The CDR3 consists of 13 residues. The CDR3 loop is CASSPGGPTEAFF. The DNA for the CDR3 is TGTGCCAGCTCGCCGGGGGGGCCGACTGAAGCTTTCTTT.

This rearrangement joins TRBV6-4 to TRBJ2-1, with TRBD2 matching over 11 bases. V lost 2 bases and J lost 7; bases outside the gene matches: 4. In germline, CDR1 is MRHNA, CDR2 SNTAGT. The CDR3 totals 15 residues. This CDR3 is CASSDLSGGANEQFF. In DNA form, the CDR3 reads TGTGCCAGCAGTGACCTTAGCGGGGGGGCGAATGAGCAGTTCTTC.

In this sample, this clone turned up a few times. The V call is TRBV27, the J call TRBJ2-1, with TRBD1 matching over 8 bases. The germline gives CDR1 MNHEY, CDR2 SMNVEV (reference sequence). V was pared by 0 bases and J by 3 bases, with 4 bases of the junction left unmatched. The CDR3 sequence is 16 residues long. Here the CDR3 reads CASSLSRGQGYNEQFF. The CDR3 DNA is TGTGCCAGCAGTTTATCGAGAGGACAGGGCTACAATGAGCAGTTCTTC.

The rearrangement links TRBV2 to TRBJ2-3; TRBD2 aligns across 7 bases. In germline, CDR1 is SNHLY, CDR2 FYNNEI. CDR3 length: 16 residues. V gave up 4 bases and J gave up 2 bases; unmatched junction bases: 9. In DNA, the CDR3 is TGTGCCAGCAGTGGGGGTATGAGCGGGGACACAGATACGCAGTATTTT. Translation gives CASSGGMSGDTDTQYF. The entire variable domain, with the rest obtained from reference TRBV2 and TRBJ2-3, is as follows: EPEVTQTPSHQVTQMGQEVILRCVPISNHLYFYWYRQILGQKVEFLVSFYNNEISEKSEIFDDQFSVERPDGSNFTLKIRSTKLEDSAMYFCASSGGMSGDTDTQYFGPGTRLTVL.

CDR3 protein: CASSQSYRAGANVLTF. DNA of the CDR3: TGCGCCAGCAGTCAAAGCTACAGGGCCGGGGCCAACGTCCTGACTTTC. The chain couples TRBV5-1 to TRBJ2-6, with D possibly being TRBD1 (6 bases). The CDR3 loop spans 16 amino acids. Trimming shortened V by 5 bases and J by 4 bases, and 16 bases separated the two germline ends. The germline CDR1 and CDR2 sequences are SGHRS and YFSETQ.

The V call is TRBV10-1, the J call TRBJ2-4; D perhaps matches TRBD1 (6 bases). The CDR3 runs to 16 residues. The germline V gene has CDR1 WNHNN and CDR2 SYGVQD (reference sequence). V was clipped by 3 bases and J by 0 bases, with 12 bases between them. The CDR3 nucleotides read TGCGCCAGCAGTGACCGAGGGGGAGTAGCCAAAAACATTCAGTACTTC. Translation: CASSDRGGVAKNIQYF.

The V gene is TRBV7-9, the J gene TRBJ1-1; a possible D gene is TRBD1 (5 bases). The germline V gene has CDR1 SEHNR and CDR2 FQNEAQ (reference sequence). The CDR3 spans 14 residues. With 6 bases removed from V and 1 base from J, the gap between germline ends came to 12 bases. The CDR3 spells CASRREGANTEAFF. The DNA of the CDR3 is TGTGCCAGCAGACGCGAAGGGGCGAACACTGAAGCTTTCTTT.

The genes are TRBV2 and TRBJ1-4; D might be TRBD1 (5 bases). V was trimmed by 4 bases and J by 7 bases, leaving 13 bases between them. CDR3 length: 14 amino acids. CDR1 SNHLY and CDR2 FYNNEI come from the germline V gene. In nucleotides, the CDR3 is TGTGCCAGCAGTGGACAGAGCGAAATTGAAAAACTGTTTTTT. The encoded protein is CASSGQSEIEKLFF. Drawing the rest from reference TRBV2 and TRBJ1-4, the complete variable domain is EPEVTQTPSHQVTQMGQEVILRCVPISNHLYFYWYRQILGQKVEFLVSFYNNEISEKSEIFDDQFSVERPDGSNFTLKIRSTKLEDSAMYFCASSGQSEIEKLFFGSGTQLSVL.

This rearrangement joins TRBV9 to TRBJ1-5, with 9 positions matching TRBD1. This CDR3 has 14 amino acids. V gave up 3 bases and J gave up 7 bases; unmatched junction bases: 5. CDR1 is SGDLS and CDR2 is YYNGEE in the germline V gene. The CDR3 spells CASSGGTGTQPQHF. The CDR3 DNA reads TGTGCCAGCAGCGGGGGGACAGGGACGCAGCCCCAGCATTTT.

This clone occurred once. This rearrangement joins TRBV3-1 (or the pseudogene TRBV3-2) to TRBJ2-1, with TRBD2 matching 11 bases. The CDR3 spans 15 residues. Trimming removed 4 bases from V and 5 bases from J; junction bases left unmatched: 4. Per the germline V gene, CDR1 is LGHDT and CDR2 is YNNKEL (reference sequence). CDR3 coding DNA: TGTGCCAGCAGCCGTAGCGGGGGGGCCCACAATGAGCAGTTCTTC. Encoded protein: CASSRSGGAHNEQFF.

This chain connects TRBV4-2 to TRBJ2-1; TRBD1 agrees at 8 bases. Germline V gene data show CDR1 as LGHNA and CDR2 as YNFKEQ. This CDR3 comprises 17 residues. Trimming removed 0 bases from V and 0 bases from J; junction bases left unmatched: 4. The CDR3 bases are TGTGCCAGCAGCCAAGATACGGGACAGGCCTCCTACAATGAGCAGTTCTTC. This gives the protein CASSQDTGQASYNEQFF.

CDR3 sequence reads: CASSPWTPTEAFF. CDR3 nucleotide sequence: TGCGCCAGCAGCCCCTGGACACCGACTGAAGCTTTCTTT. The chain couples TRBV5-1 to TRBJ1-1; TRBD1 might be the D (5 bases). CDR1 SGHRS and CDR2 YFSETQ come from the germline V gene. The ends were cut back, 4 bases at V and 5 bases at J, with 12 bases in the middle. The CDR3 is made up of 13 amino acids.

The chain is built from TRBV19 and TRBJ2-2; 10 nucleotides agree with TRBD2. This CDR3 has 13 amino acids. The germline V gene has CDR1 LNHDA and CDR2 SQIVND (reference sequence). Trimming took 5 bases from V and 11 from J; bases not matched to a gene: 5. The CDR3 reads CASSPLAGVELFF. The DNA for the CDR3 is TGTGCCAGTAGTCCCCTAGCGGGGGTAGAGCTGTTTTTT.

This chain uses TRBV4-3 with TRBJ2-3, with D tentatively TRBD2 (6 bases). V dropped 4 bases and J dropped 5 bases, with 22 bases sitting between them. The CDR3 length is 17 residues. Germline lookup yields CDR1 LGHNA and CDR2 YSLEER. Here the CDR3 reads CASSPGGVLGPQDTQYF. DNA of the CDR3: TGCGCCAGCAGCCCAGGAGGGGTCTTGGGGCCACAAGATACGCAGTATTTT.

The chain employs TRBV6-5 and TRBJ2-7, with 7 bases that match TRBD2. Germline V gene lookup returns CDR1 MNHEY and CDR2 SVGAGI. Trimming at V came to 11 bases and at J to 4 bases, leaving 17 bases not matched to a gene. The CDR3 spans 15 residues. The CDR3 is CASSRDPVGGYEQYF. In nucleotides, the CDR3 is TGTGCCTCCAGCCGGGACCCGGTCGGGGGGTACGAGCAGTACTTC.

This clone showed up just once. This chain links TRBV6-6 with TRBJ2-5; 11 bases are a match to TRBD1. This CDR3 region has 14 residues. The germline V gene has CDR1 MNHNY and CDR2 SVGAGI (reference sequence). Unmatched junction bases numbered 11, after V lost 10 bases and J lost 7 bases. CDR3 residues: CAIRDGQGARTQYF. The CDR3 coding sequence is TGTGCCATCCGGGATGGACAGGGGGCGCGGACCCAGTACTTC.

This clone was counted between two and nine times. The genes are TRBV7-9 and TRBJ1-1; D perhaps matches TRBD1 (6 bases). V was pared by 3 bases and J by 5 bases, with 10 bases between. CDR1 SEHNR and CDR2 FQNEAQ come from the germline V gene (reference sequence). This CDR3 comprises 13 residues. In DNA, the CDR3 is TGTGCCAGCAGCTTGGGGGGGCGAACTGAAGCTTTCTTT. Its translation: CASSLGGRTEAFF.

CDR3 amino acids: CASSRQVTNTGELFF. The CDR3 nucleotides read TGTGCCAGCAGTCGACAGGTTACGAACACCGGGGAGCTGTTTTTT. The rearrangement uses TRBV2 and TRBJ2-2; D might be TRBD1 (6 bases). Germline CDR1 and CDR2: SNHLY and FYNNEI. CDR3 size: 15 residues. Trimming shortened V by 5 bases and J by 0 bases, and 10 bases separated the two germline ends.

As to this clone: At the DNA level, this CDR3 is encoded by other sequences in the same sample as well. The rearrangement uses TRBV18 and TRBJ2-1, with D tentatively TRBD1 (5 bases). Germline CDR1 is KGHSH and CDR2 is LQKENI. The ends were cut back, 1 base at V and 7 bases at J, with 5 bases in the middle. The CDR3 runs 12 residues. CDR3 sequence (DNA): TGTGCCAGCTCACCACAGGGGAATGAGCAGTTCTTC. It codes for CASSPQGNEQFF.

The chain uses TRBV6-5 and TRBJ1-4; D possibly corresponds to TRBD1 (6 bases). The length of the CDR3 is 15 residues. V shed 4 bases and J shed 6 bases, with 15 bases lying between them. In germline, CDR1 is MNHEY, CDR2 SVGAGI. CDR3 sequence reads: CASSSTQGRYEKLFF. The CDR3 DNA sequence: TGTGCCAGCAGTTCCACACAGGGAAGATATGAAAAACTGTTTTTT.

With regard to this clone: The junction departs from the called germline gene at one end, perhaps through a read error. V and J are TRBV13 and TRBJ1-4; 7 bases are a match to TRBD1. Germline CDR1 PRHDT, CDR2 FYEKMQ (reference sequence). There are 14 residues in the CDR3. DNA for the CDR3: TGTGCCAGCAGCGTAGGACAGGATTTCGAAAAACTGTTTTTT. Protein: CASSVGQDFEKLFF.

The chain carries TRBV18 and TRBJ1-2; 7 nucleotides match TRBD1. The CDR3 loop spans 21 amino acids. Trimming removed 3 bases from V and 4 bases from J; junction bases left unmatched: 26. Germline assignment: CDR1 KGHSH and CDR2 LQKENI. CDR3 in amino acids: CASSPDLEKGGRESRIYGYTF. CDR3 coding DNA: TGTGCCAGCTCACCCGACCTCGAAAAAGGGGGCCGCGAGTCCCGGATCTATGGCTACACCTTC. Drawing the rest from reference TRBV18 and TRBJ1-2, the complete variable domain is NAGVMQNPRHLVRRRGQEARLRCSPMKGHSHVYWYRQLPEEGLKFMVYLQKENIIDESGMPKERFSAEFPKEGPSILRIQQVVRGDSAAYFCASSPDLEKGGRESRIYGYTFGSGTRLTVV.

The V gene is TRBV11-2, the J gene TRBJ2-7, with TRBD1 matching 7 bases. This CDR3 has 15 amino acids. The germline V gene encodes CDR1 SGHAT and CDR2 FQNNGV. J lost 6 bases, V lost 1 base, and 9 bases had no gene match. The CDR3 nucleotides read TGTGCCAGCAGCTTAGGGGCCGGGACAGCGTCCGAGCAGTACTTC. Translating gives CASSLGAGTASEQYF.

This sequence joins TRBV2 and TRBJ2-7, with D possibly TRBD2 on 7 matching bases. The CDR3 loop spans 17 amino acids. Germline lookup yields CDR1 SNHLY and CDR2 FYNNEI. Trimming took off 6 bases at V and 3 bases at J, with 24 bases between the two ends. This CDR3 is CASRARGAVRGIYEQYF. The DNA for the CDR3 is TGTGCCAGCAGGGCCAGGGGAGCCGTGCGGGGGATCTACGAGCAGTACTTC.

Remarks on this clone: Other DNA sequences within the sample encode an identical CDR3. The chain carries TRBV7-2 and TRBJ2-5; the match to TRBD2 covers 9 bases. Germline V gene sequence: CDR1 SGHTA, CDR2 FQGNSA. This CDR3 comprises 14 residues. J gave up 4 bases and V 3 bases, and 3 bases lay outside the gene matches. This CDR3 reads CASSLAGGLETQYF. The DNA of the CDR3 is TGTGCCAGCAGCTTGGCGGGGGGGCTAGAGACCCAGTACTTC. Full variable domain (remainder filled in from reference TRBV7-2 and TRBJ2-5): GAGVSQSPSNKVTEKGKDVELRCDPISGHTALYWYRQSLGQGLEFLIYFQGNSAPDKSGLPSDRFSAERTGGSVSTLTIQRTQQEDSAVYLCASSLAGGLETQYFGPGTRLLVL.

The CDR3 sequence: CAGHRGRDTEAFF. In DNA, the CDR3 is TGTGCCGGCCACAGGGGGCGCGACACTGAAGCTTTCTTT. V usage is TRBV5-3 and J usage is TRBJ1-1, with 9 nucleotides matching TRBD1. TRBV5-3 is flagged as an ORF with uncertain function. The length of the CDR3 is 13 residues. Trimming cost V 10 bases and J 3 bases; bases outside gene matches: 7.

The CDR3 nucleotides read TGTGCCAGCAGCTTGTTAAGCGGGGGCCGTCCAAGCACAGATACGCAGTATTTT. Translated, it gives CASSLLSGGRPSTDTQYF. The rearrangement links TRBV5-4 to TRBJ2-3, with 8 bases aligning to TRBD2. Trimming removed 1 base from V and 0 bases from J; junction bases left unmatched: 10. The CDR3 has 18 residues. Germline CDR1 reads SGHNT; CDR2 reads YYREEE (reference sequence).